This T cell receptor (beta chain) appears in the sequencing data of a study of Graves' ophthalmopathy and Graves' hyperthyroidism. At the level of the study: The authors defined stable hyperthyroidism as no ophthalmopathy within 18 months of follow-up. General study findings and limits: Ophthalmopathy could be told apart from stable hyperthyroidism by a 13-signature model (about 88% sensitivity, around 80% specificity). It was with about 68% sensitivity and around 72% specificity that the model predicted ophthalmopathy progression.

Amplification of the TCR beta CDR3 regions used RNA transcripts (as template). HTBI primers primed a first-round RT-PCR, and a second-round multiplex PCR followed. One entry per CDR3 protein, called by TCRdb with MiXCR from the multiplex PCR reads. The table shows over a million distinct CDR3 sequences, with about 36% occurring only once. As to this clonotype: Its antigen is unknown.

Patients with other autoimmune diseases, uncontrolled infections, pregnancy or lactation were excluded. The CDR3 has 16 residues. Germline V gene data show CDR1 as LGHNA and CDR2 as YSLEER. The V end lost 3 bases, the J end lost 5 bases, and 19 bases lay between the germline ends. The clonotype originates from an adult man with Graves' hyperthyroidism. Input material: peripheral blood or thyroid tissue (not recorded which). This rearrangement joins TRBV4-3 to TRBJ2-5; no clear D gene. The DNA for the CDR3 is TGCGCCAGCAGCCAGGGCCTTGGGGTTTCCAAGGAGACCCAGTACTTC. This sequence encodes CASSQGLGVSKETQYF.